The 8 T cell receptor beta chains listed next were all sequenced from one sample in a study of early T cells in non-severe SARS-CoV-2 infection. Using its own MiXCR run on the 5' RACE reads, TCRdb lists one record per CDR3 protein. The sample comprises roughly 80,000 distinct CDR3 sequences, about 11% of which are singletons, and approximately 12% rests with the top ten. This specimen was whole blood, taken at baseline. The receptor set was obtained from an adult who was a healthcare worker with PCR-confirmed SARS-CoV-2 infection or an uninfected control (not recorded which).

This clonotype has a handful of counts. The V call is TRBV12-3 or TRBV12-4, the J call TRBJ2-3, with 11 bases aligning to TRBD2. CDR3 length equals 15 residues. The V gene end was trimmed by 10 bases and the J gene end by 4 bases; junction bases not matched to a gene: 10. The CDR3: CAIHLAGGPPDTQYF. The CDR3 nucleotides are TGTGCCATCCATTTAGCGGGGGGGCCCCCAGATACGCAGTATTTT.

This clonotype was counted between two and nine times. The rearrangement links TRBV2 to TRBJ2-3; a weak D match, TRBD1 (6 bases). Germline V gene sequence: CDR1 SNHLY, CDR2 FYNNEI. V was clipped by 5 bases and J by 2 bases, with 14 bases between them. This CDR3 spans 15 amino acids. This CDR3 is CASSKLGGDTDTQYF. CDR3 sequence (DNA): TGTGCCAGCAGTAAGTTAGGGGGAGACACAGATACGCAGTATTTT.

The rearrangement links TRBV6-1 to TRBJ2-2; D not certain. With 5 bases removed from V and 6 bases from J, the gap between germline ends came to 10 bases. CDR1 is MNHNS and CDR2 is SASEGT in the germline V gene. CDR3 size: 13 residues. The CDR3 loop is CASSSLAAGELFF. The CDR3 DNA follows: TGTGCCAGCAGTTCATTGGCGGCCGGGGAGCTGTTTTTT.

The gene calls are TRBV7-2 and TRBJ2-7, with no clear D. The CDR3 loop spans 13 amino acids. V shed 1 base and J shed 5 bases, with 9 bases lying between them. The germline V gene has CDR1 SGHTA and CDR2 FQGNSA. The CDR3 nucleotides read TGTGCCAGCAGCTTAGTTGGAATCAACGAGCAGTACTTC. This sequence encodes CASSLVGINEQYF.

As regards this clonotype: Being one base from a much bigger clone, this may be a read error. The chain has TRBV5-8 and TRBJ2-3, with TRBD1 identical over 11 bases. CDR3 size: 17 residues. Germline values: CDR1 SGHTS, CDR2 YDEGEE. This chain's CDR3 is CASSLGQGGSVADTLYF. Here the CDR3 DNA reads TGTGCCAGCAGCCTGGGACAGGGGGGGTCAGTTGCAGATACGCTGTATTTT.

V usage is TRBV7-2 and J usage is TRBJ1-2; D uncertain. V was shortened by 1 base and J by 3 bases, with 6 bases between the two germline ends. CDR1 SGHTA and CDR2 FQGNSA come from the germline V gene. The CDR3 has 13 residues. Written as DNA, the CDR3 is TGTGCCAGCAGCTTAGAGGCCTACTATGGCTACACCTTC. Translated, it gives CASSLEAYYGYTF.

The chain combines TRBV20-1 with TRBJ1-2; D is ambiguous. Trimming left V 3 bases short and J 4 bases short, with 12 bases between. This CDR3 has 13 amino acids. Germline CDR1 and CDR2: DFQATT and SNEGSKA (reference sequence). CDR3: CSASVREVYGYTF. CDR3 coding DNA: TGCAGTGCTAGTGTGCGGGAGGTCTATGGCTACACCTTC.

V gene TRBV30 combines with J gene TRBJ1-2; weak D call: TRBD1 (6 bases). The CDR3 covers 13 residues. CDR1 is GTSNPN, CDR2 SVGIG, per germline (reference sequence). CDR3 sequence (DNA): TGTGCACACAGGAGGGGGAGTAACTATGGCTACACCTTC. This sequence encodes CAHRRGSNYGYTF.